One and the same sample provided the 32 T cell receptor beta chains below, sequenced in a study of T cell responses to AZD1222 COVID-19 vaccine. Sequencing used immunoSEQ multiplex PCR; TCRdb keeps in-frame clones, though not all of them. This sample has 100,000 to 150,000 clones, with roughly 87% found just once. This material consisted of peripheral blood, taken on day 0 of MenACWY control vaccination. These receptors originate from an adult in good health.

The chain carries TRBV10-3 and TRBJ2-7; weak D call: TRBD2 (6 bases). Per germline, CDR1 ENHRY and CDR2 SYGVKD. Trimming stripped 1 base from V and 6 bases from J, with 10 bases between. The CDR3 runs 13 residues. This chain's CDR3 is CAISEFQEGEQYF. CDR3 nucleotides: TGTGCCATCAGTGAGTTCCAGGAGGGCGAGCAGTACTTC.

The chain combines TRBV3-1 (or the pseudogene TRBV3-2) with TRBJ1-5, with TRBD1 as a possible D gene (6 bases). Trimming took off 5 bases at V and 3 bases at J, with 11 bases between the two ends. The CDR3 is 14 residues long. Germline-derived CDR1 and CDR2 are LGHDT and YNNKEL (reference sequence). The CDR3 protein is CASSLRGLNQPQHF. The CDR3 DNA reads TGTGCCAGCAGCTTACGGGGGCTCAATCAGCCCCAGCATTTT.

The rearrangement uses TRBV5-6 and TRBJ2-3; D gene uncertain. Germline assignment: CDR1 SGHDT and CDR2 YYEEEE. The CDR3 has 11 amino acids. Trimming cost V 0 bases and J 4 bases, with 0 bases left between them. The CDR3 spells CASSLADTQYF. For the CDR3, the DNA is TGTGCCAGCAGCTTGGCAGATACGCAGTATTTT.

The chain has TRBV5-1 and TRBJ1-6; D remains ambiguous. The V and J ends lost 2 bases and 9 bases respectively, with 12 bases between them. The CDR3 extends over 14 amino acids. Germline V gene lookup returns CDR1 SGHRS and CDR2 YFSETQ. The CDR3 DNA is TGCGCCAGCAGCTTTGGCCAGCGATTTTCACCCCTCCACTTT. It encodes CASSFGQRFSPLHF.

The chain links TRBV6-5 to TRBJ1-6; weak D call: TRBD1 (6 bases). CDR1 and CDR2 (germline): MNHEY, SVGAGI. This CDR3 is built from 15 residues. The V end was cut by 6 bases, the J end by 9 bases, with 18 bases between. CDR3 DNA sequence: TGTGCCAGCAGGACAGGTCCCGAAACAAGTTCACCCCTCCACTTT. This translates into CASRTGPETSSPLHF.

This clone appeared a single time. The chain is built from TRBV6-1 and TRBJ1-2, with TRBD1 matching over 10 bases. Germline V gene lookup returns CDR1 MNHNS and CDR2 SASEGT. J gave up 4 bases and V 5 bases, and 7 bases lay outside the gene matches. The CDR3 has 15 amino acids. This chain's CDR3 is CASSLGTGVGYGYTF. The CDR3 coding sequence is TGTGCCAGCAGTCTGGGGACAGGGGTAGGCTATGGCTACACCTTC.

The chain has TRBV15 and TRBJ1-6, with D hard to call. V lost 7 bases, J lost 1 base, and 5 bases lay in between. The CDR3 totals 13 residues. Germline CDR1 reads LNHNV; CDR2 reads YYDKDF (reference sequence). The CDR3 nucleotides read TGTGCCACCACCGGATCCTATAATTCACCCCTCCACTTT. This translates into CATTGSYNSPLHF.

V is TRBV5-8 and J is TRBJ2-7, with D possibly matching TRBD1 (5 bases). Trimming left V 4 bases short and J 1 base short, with 15 bases between. In germline, CDR1 is SGHTS, CDR2 YDEGEE. The CDR3 runs 15 residues. CDR3: CASSPQVSISYEQYF. DNA for the CDR3: TGTGCCAGCAGCCCACAGGTGTCTATATCCTACGAGCAGTACTTC.

This rearrangement joins TRBV3-1 (or the pseudogene TRBV3-2) to TRBJ1-5; D gene unclear. Between the trimmed V and J ends, which lost 1 base and 5 bases, there was a span of 12 bases. The CDR3 consists of 15 residues. Germline V gene data show CDR1 as LGHDT and CDR2 as YNNKEL (reference sequence). The chain's CDR3 is CASSQGPGTYQPQHF. The CDR3 DNA reads as TGTGCCAGCAGCCAAGGACCGGGAACCTATCAGCCCCAGCATTTT.

This clone showed up just once. This chain uses TRBV28 with TRBJ2-3; no firm D call. Germline-derived CDR1 and CDR2 are MDHEN and SYDVKM. This CDR3 is 14 amino acids long. Trimming took off 2 bases at V and 4 bases at J, with 10 bases between the two ends. The CDR3 sequence is CASSLPNPADTQYF. The CDR3 nucleotides are TGTGCCAGCAGTTTACCCAATCCCGCAGATACGCAGTATTTT.

This chain links TRBV3-1 (or the pseudogene TRBV3-2) with TRBJ1-1; perhaps TRBD1 as D (6 bases). CDR1 is LGHDT and CDR2 is YNNKEL in the germline V gene (reference sequence). The CDR3 is made up of 15 amino acids. V shed 1 base and J shed 1 base, with 10 bases lying between them. The CDR3 DNA follows: TGTGCCAGCAGCCAAGGGCAGGGGCCGAACACTGAAGCTTTCTTT. Translating gives CASSQGQGPNTEAFF.

This chain links TRBV6-2 or TRBV6-3 with TRBJ2-1; 9 bases line up with TRBD2. V shed 0 bases, J shed 6 bases, and the junction held 6 bases outside the gene matches. CDR3 length equals 16 residues. CDR1 is MNHEY and CDR2 is SVGEGT in the germline V gene. The CDR3 spells CASSYSMASGANEQFF. The CDR3 coding sequence is TGTGCCAGCAGTTACTCGATGGCTAGCGGGGCCAATGAGCAGTTCTTC.

This chain uses TRBV6-4 with TRBJ2-1, with 12 positions matching TRBD2. Losses at the gene ends were 3 bases for V and 8 bases for J; bases not matched to a gene: 14. Germline V gene lookup returns CDR1 MRHNA and CDR2 SNTAGT. The length of the CDR3 is 18 residues. The CDR3: CASSDPPLTSGGSHEQFF. For the CDR3, the DNA is TGTGCCAGCAGTGATCCCCCCCTAACTAGCGGGGGGTCCCATGAGCAGTTCTTC.

The gene calls are TRBV15 and TRBJ1-2; D gene unclear. The V and J ends lost 0 bases and 4 bases respectively, with 9 bases between them. This CDR3 spans 14 amino acids. Germline-derived CDR1 and CDR2 are LNHNV and YYDKDF (reference sequence). The CDR3 DNA is TGTGCCACCAGCAGAGATCTCGGGTCCTATGGCTACACCTTC. Protein sequence: CATSRDLGSYGYTF.

The chain has TRBV29-1 and TRBJ1-2; 7 bases are shared with TRBD1. The CDR3 has 14 amino acids. The V and J ends lost 4 bases and 0 bases, in that order; junction bases with no gene match: 5. Germline V CDR1 and CDR2: SQVTM, ANQGSEA. CDR3 nucleotides: TGCAGCGTTGTTGGGGACAGAACTAACTATGGCTACACCTTC. Translating gives CSVVGDRTNYGYTF.

Comment on this clone: Additional DNA sequences in this sample encode the identical CDR3. The V call is TRBV18, the J call TRBJ1-1; D is unresolved. This CDR3 has 12 residues. The germline V gene encodes CDR1 KGHSH and CDR2 LQKENI. The V gene lost 1 base and the J gene lost 0 bases, with 0 bases spanning the gap. The DNA of the CDR3 is TGTGCCAGCTCACCACTGAACACTGAAGCTTTCTTT. Its protein is CASSPLNTEAFF.

The genes are TRBV19 and TRBJ2-7; the D gene is possibly TRBD2 (6 bases). This CDR3 is 14 amino acids long. Trimming cost V 7 bases and J 3 bases, with 16 bases left between them. From germline, CDR1 is LNHDA and CDR2 SQIVND (reference sequence). DNA of the CDR3: TGTGCCAGTACCCCAGGGACTCGGGGCTACGAGCAGTACTTC. As protein: CASTPGTRGYEQYF.

The genes are TRBV12-3 or TRBV12-4 and TRBJ2-7; D gene ambiguous. The CDR3 sequence is 13 residues long. The V end lost 7 bases, the J end lost 0 bases, and 10 bases lay between the germline ends. The CDR3 is CASTTTDSYEQYF. The CDR3 nucleotides read TGTGCCAGCACCACGACGGACTCCTACGAGCAGTACTTC.

This clone was counted a few times. The chain employs TRBV10-3 and TRBJ1-1; the match to TRBD1 covers 7 bases. From germline, CDR1 is ENHRY and CDR2 SYGVKD. This CDR3 region has 13 residues. V shed 5 bases, J shed 8 bases, and the junction held 8 bases outside the gene matches. The CDR3 DNA reads TGTGCCATCAGTCTTTATCCGGGACAGGAAGCTTTCTTT. Translated: CAISLYPGQEAFF.

The chain has TRBV18 and TRBJ1-5; TRBD1 is a possible D gene (6 bases). V was trimmed by 3 bases and J by 4 bases, leaving 7 bases between them. The CDR3 sequence is 13 residues long. From germline, CDR1 is KGHSH and CDR2 LQKENI. CDR3 DNA sequence: TGTGCCAGCTCACCCGGACAGAATCAGCCCCAGCATTTT. Protein: CASSPGQNQPQHF.

The CDR3 here is CASRNRAGTPYGYTF. The CDR3 DNA sequence: TGTGCCAGCAGAAACCGCGCCGGGACACCGTATGGCTACACCTTC. The chain has TRBV3-1 (or the pseudogene TRBV3-2) and TRBJ1-2, with D possibly matching TRBD1 (6 bases). CDR3 size: 15 residues. CDR1 and CDR2 (germline): LGHDT, YNNKEL (reference sequence). V was pared by 6 bases and J by 5 bases, with 19 bases between.

On this clone: Compared with germline, one end of the junction differs, possibly owing to a read error. The V call is TRBV7-4, the J call TRBJ2-7; 11 bases line up with TRBD2. Germline CDR1 SGHVT, CDR2 SQSDAQ. The CDR3 is 16 amino acids. The CDR3 sequence is CASSLVAGGPFYGQYF. DNA for the CDR3: TGTGCCAGCAGCTTAGTAGCGGGAGGGCCTTTTTACGGGCAGTACTTC.

This clone was observed once. V usage is TRBV18 and J usage is TRBJ1-3; D unclear. This CDR3 is 16 amino acids long. The germline gives CDR1 KGHSH, CDR2 LQKENI. V was shortened by 2 bases and J by 0 bases, with 11 bases between the two germline ends. This CDR3 is CASSPRTGSSGNTIYF. CDR3 nucleotide sequence: TGTGCCAGCTCACCAAGGACGGGTAGCTCTGGAAACACCATATATTTT.

This sequence joins TRBV28 and TRBJ1-2; D gene uncertain. V shed 2 bases and J shed 0 bases, with 7 bases lying between them. CDR1 MDHEN and CDR2 SYDVKM come from the germline V gene. The CDR3 has 14 residues. The CDR3 region is CASSLEIANYGYTF. As DNA, the CDR3 is TGTGCCAGCAGTTTAGAGATAGCTAACTATGGCTACACCTTC.

There are a few counts of this clone. V gene TRBV28 combines with J gene TRBJ2-7; D unclear. This CDR3 contains 12 residues. V lost 1 base, J lost 5 bases, and 6 bases lay in between. Germline lookup yields CDR1 MDHEN and CDR2 SYDVKM. The chain's CDR3 is CASSLFPNEQYF. The CDR3 DNA sequence: TGTGCCAGCAGTTTATTTCCCAACGAGCAGTACTTC.

This chain links TRBV10-3 with TRBJ1-5; D perhaps matches TRBD1 (6 bases). V was shortened by 3 bases and J by 5 bases, with 11 bases between the two germline ends. There are 14 residues in the CDR3. CDR1 and CDR2 from the germline V gene are ENHRY and SYGVKD. CDR3 coding DNA: TGTGCCATCAGTGAAGGGACAAACGATCAGCCCCAGCATTTT. This translates into CAISEGTNDQPQHF.

The rearrangement uses TRBV18 and TRBJ1-3, with no clear D. CDR3 size: 15 residues. The V gene lost 1 base and the J gene lost 0 bases, with 7 bases spanning the gap. Germline CDR1 KGHSH, CDR2 LQKENI. CDR3 coding DNA: TGTGCCAGCTCACCACAAGGGCTCTCTGGAAACACCATATATTTT. Translation gives CASSPQGLSGNTIYF.

This clone has only one observation. This chain connects TRBV27 to TRBJ2-2; the match to TRBD2 covers 13 bases. CDR1 and CDR2 from the germline V gene are MNHEY and SMNVEV (reference sequence). The CDR3 consists of 17 residues. Losses at the gene ends were 5 bases for V and 0 bases for J; bases not matched to a gene: 3. The CDR3 spells CASSATSGRANTGELFF. The CDR3 DNA reads TGTGCCAGCAGTGCAACTAGCGGGAGGGCGAACACCGGGGAGCTGTTTTTT.

The CDR3, as DNA: TGTGCCAGCAGCCTATCAGGGTTCTACGAGCAGTACGTC. Translation gives CASSLSGFYEQYV. The V call is TRBV12-3 or TRBV12-4, the J call TRBJ2-7, with D tentatively TRBD1 (5 bases). V was pared by 6 bases and J by 3 bases, with 12 bases between. This CDR3 spans 13 amino acids.

The J gene is TRBJ1-3, the V gene TRBV5-4; D unresolved. Germline assignment: CDR1 SGHNT and CDR2 YYREEE (reference sequence). This CDR3 has 15 amino acids. V lost 4 bases to trimming and J lost 2 bases, with 13 bases between them. The CDR3 loop reads CASSQRSGTGNTIYF. The CDR3 DNA reads as TGTGCCAGCAGCCAAAGGTCTGGTACTGGAAACACCATATATTTT.

Here the CDR3 DNA reads TGTGCCAGCAGTTATAGACAGCCAGCCACTGGAAACACCATATATTTT. Translated: CASSYRQPATGNTIYF. This chain uses TRBV6-5 with TRBJ1-3, with D possibly matching TRBD1 (5 bases). From germline, CDR1 is MNHEY and CDR2 SVGAGI. Between the trimmed V and J ends, which lost 3 bases and 2 bases, there was a span of 14 bases. The CDR3 spans 16 residues.

V gene TRBV6-1 combines with J gene TRBJ2-3; TRBD2 matches at 12 bases. J lost 5 bases, V lost 3 bases, and 3 bases had no gene match. Germline loops: CDR1 MNHNS, CDR2 SASEGT. The CDR3 consists of 15 residues. CDR3 loop: CASSDLAGGQDTQYF. Here the CDR3 DNA reads TGTGCCAGCAGTGACCTAGCGGGGGGGCAAGATACGCAGTATTTT.